The clone carrying this T cell receptor (beta chain) has a handful of counts. Sampling times: baseline, cycle 4 day 1, cycle 7 day 1. Only in-frame clones appear in the TCRdb table, and some are missing; sequencing was by immunoSEQ multiplex PCR. The table has more than 75,000 clones, approximately 85% seen once. These data belong to a study of OX40 agonist ivuxolimab in advanced cancers. About the research overall: Patients were treated with intravenous ivuxolimab, dosed at 0.01 to 10 mg/kg and infused every 2 weeks. Dose-escalation patients' cancers were hepatocellular carcinoma, melanoma, renal cell or head and neck cancer.

The V gene lost 5 bases and the J gene lost 5 bases, with 10 bases spanning the gap. This CDR3 region has 11 residues. Per the germline V gene, CDR1 is DFQATT and CDR2 is SNEGSKA (reference sequence). V gene TRBV20-1 combines with J gene TRBJ2-7, with D unclear. The material was CD4+ or CD8+ T cells sorted from blood, obtained in a trial of the OX40 agonist ivuxolimab. This clonotype was sampled from an adult with an advanced solid tumor such as melanoma, head and neck, liver or kidney cancer. The CDR3 region is CSAGSMDEQYF. As DNA, the CDR3 is TGCAGTGCTGGCTCCATGGACGAGCAGTACTTC.